These 4 T cell receptor beta chains were sequenced from one sample in a study of cytomegalovirus exposure and HLA in healthy donors. Primers: 60 Vbeta forward and 13 Jbeta reverse. Repertoires were generated with immunoSEQ multiplex PCR, while TCRdb's copy carries only in-frame clones and drops some. The data hold about 180,000 clones, with more than 60% observed a single time. The sample was PBMCs. Receptors were obtained from a man between 18 and 35 years old in good health and CMV-seronegative.

The CDR3 here is CASNERVQLNTEAFF. The CDR3 region has the DNA TGTGCCAGCAATGAGCGGGTACAGTTGAACACTGAAGCTTTCTTT. The gene calls are TRBV2 and TRBJ1-1; D is undetermined. V lost 7 bases, J lost 0 bases, and 15 bases lay in between. CDR1 and CDR2 (germline): SNHLY, FYNNEI. This CDR3 is built from 15 residues.

This clone was observed a handful of times. The V and J genes are TRBV27 and TRBJ2-6; 7 positions match TRBD1. In germline, CDR1 is MNHEY, CDR2 SMNVEV (reference sequence). The J segment lost 0 bases and the V segment lost 5 bases, leaving 10 bases of the junction unmatched. The CDR3 is made up of 18 amino acids. DNA of the CDR3: TGTGCCAGCAGTCTTAGACAGGGCTCAAACTCTGGGGCCAACGTCCTGACTTTC. It yields the protein CASSLRQGSNSGANVLTF.

The V and J genes are TRBV5-6 and TRBJ1-5; tentative D call: TRBD1 (5 bases). The germline gives CDR1 SGHDT, CDR2 YYEEEE. V was pared by 3 bases and J by 4 bases, with 8 bases between. CDR3 length: 13 amino acids. In DNA form, the CDR3 reads TGTGCCAGCAGCTGGACACCGAATCAGCCCCAGCATTTT. It specifies CASSWTPNQPQHF.

This clone has just a few counts. The rearrangement uses TRBV9 and TRBJ2-7, with 8 bases matching TRBD2. The CDR3 contains 15 residues. With V trimmed by 4 bases and J by 5 bases, 11 bases remained unmatched. Germline assignment: CDR1 SGDLS and CDR2 YYNGEE. The CDR3 sequence is CASSPLAGQVDEQYF. Written as DNA, the CDR3 is TGTGCCAGCAGCCCTCTAGCGGGTCAGGTCGACGAGCAGTACTTC.